This T cell receptor (beta chain) derives from a study of T cell repertoires in cytomegalovirus infection. The overall study: Based on public TCR beta signatures, there were indications of CMV infection and of a matching HLA type.

The germline V and J ends were trimmed by 4 bases and 3 bases, with 18 bases remaining between them. CDR3 length: 16 amino acids. Per the germline V gene, CDR1 is SEHNR and CDR2 is FQNEAQ (reference sequence). This clonotype was observed many times. Antigen unknown. The study's findings and limits: CMV-specific TCR beta clonotypes restricted by HLA-C were the ones dominating the ex vivo response. Summed frequency of public TCR beta families distinguished CMV carriers with the relevant HLA.

TCRdb fed the reads into MiXCR, producing one record per CDR3 protein. The table has 480,000 or so distinct CDR3 sequences, about 11% seen once; the top ten hold roughly a tenth. The sample comprised PBMCs. The chain combines TRBV7-9 with TRBJ1-1, with no clear D. The sequence was collected from a human donor in good health (CMV status not recorded). Some clones in this sample may be carry-over from other donors' samples. CDR3 residues: CASSSEGGDYDTEAFF. In nucleotides, the CDR3 is TGTGCCAGCAGCTCGGAGGGCGGGGATTATGACACTGAAGCTTTCTTT. Together with reference TRBV7-9 and TRBJ1-1, the CDR3 gives the full variable domain: DTGVSQNPRHKITKRGQNVTFRCDPISEHNRLYWYRQTLGQGPEFLTYFQNEAQLEKSRLLSDRFSAERPKGSFSTLEIQRTEQGDSAMYLCASSSEGGDYDTEAFFGQGTRLTVV.